This T cell receptor beta chain is drawn from a study of preoperative IRX-2 immunotherapy in early breast cancer. The CDR3 length is 13 residues. The V gene lost 0 bases and the J gene lost 5 bases, with 7 bases spanning the gap. Per the germline V gene, CDR1 is SGHTA and CDR2 is FQGNSA. Treatment denoted: preoperative locoregional IRX-2 cytokine immunotherapy. The assay was immunoSEQ multiplex PCR, and TCRdb's table has in-frame clones only and misses some. The sample has about 37,000 clones, 80% to 90% seen once. This chain links TRBV7-2 with TRBJ1-1; D is ambiguous. The sample in question was lymph node tissue, obtained after IRX-2 immunotherapy. This receptor was taken from a human donor with breast cancer. The CDR3 bases are TGTGCCAGCAGCTTAGCCGAAAAGACTGAAGCTTTCTTT. Residues: CASSLAEKTEAFF.